This T cell receptor beta chain was sequenced during a study of Ad26.COV2.S vaccination and SARS-CoV-2 variants (dated by TCRdb to about 2021). Turning to the overall study: Donors in the vaccine arm were drawn from COV1001, a phase I-IIa trial of Ad26.COV2.S in healthy adults that was multicentre, randomized, double-blind and placebo-controlled. Blinding of investigators to trial group allocation was maintained during experiments and outcome assessment. A total of 32 samples were included in the TCR-sequenced set, comprising around 19 Ad26.COV2.S vaccine recipients, 5 placebo recipients and 8 SARS-CoV-2 convalescent individuals. Ad26.COV2.S was given intramuscularly at 5x10^10 or 1x10^11 viral particles, as a single shot or as two shots 56 days apart. Trial participants were randomized into five groups of five: low-dose or high-dose Ad26.COV2.S given once or twice, or placebo on both occasions. TCRbeta repertoire sequencing was used to assess the specificity and breadth of SARS-CoV-2-reactive T cell receptors after Ad26.COV2.S vaccination.

General study outcomes and caveats: Comparable non-spike TCR breadth was observed between vaccine and placebo recipients, consistent with only spike being contained in the vaccine. After vaccination, substantial breadth of spike-specific CD8+ and CD4+ T cell responses was reported. According to the authors, total T cell responses may have been underestimated by the TCR breadth and depth analyses. Higher spike-specific TCR breadth was observed in Ad26.COV2.S recipients than in placebo recipients (P = 0.0014). Comparing responses between vaccine doses or regimens was not something the study was powered to do.

The immunoSEQ Assay was used to sequence TCRbeta CDR3 regions. After extraction, genomic DNA underwent amplification by bias-controlled multiplex PCR, followed by high-throughput sequencing. In the authors' own workflow: To quantify the absolute abundance of every unique TCRbeta CDR3 region, sequences were collapsed and filtered. Usable DNA was measured by amplifying reference genes present in all nucleated cells, and TCRbeta template counts were normalized to that usable DNA to estimate T cell fraction. Repertoire TCRs were annotated as SARS-CoV-2-specific by exact matching of V gene, CDR3 amino acid sequence and J gene to a known reactive TCR set. MIRA supplied the reference SARS-CoV-2 TCR set, which was filtered for enrichment in COVID-19-positive ImmuneCODE repertoires so that public or cross-reactive TCRs were removed. Based on the MIRA antigens, annotated TCRs were further analysed at the level of specific ORF or position within ORF. Breadth was defined as the number of annotated unique rearrangements divided by the total number of unique productive rearrangements, and depth was defined as the summed frequency of the annotated unique rearrangements. Group comparisons of TCR breadth used two-sided Wilcoxon rank-sum tests. This immuneACCESS table, as held by TCRdb, lists in-frame sequences with V and J called but not all clones. Of the missing ones, under half trace to an unresolved V gene in checked studies; the others have no known cause. V, J and clone size reflect that table, while D and trimming were determined from the DNA. This sample lists a few hundred thousand clones; more than 80% were detected once. About 12% of the sample is held by the ten biggest clonotypes.

In the case of this clone: Its binding antigen is unknown. One base away there is no much larger clone; base qualities are not given.

Taken with the paper, the label for treatment or condition translates to: approximately 18 received Ad26.COV2.S at low or high dose, single or two shots; about 5 received placebo; per-sample allocation not given. Repertoires of vaccine and placebo recipients were sequenced from samples collected on day 63 after the first injection. In Cohort 1b, 25 adults aged 18-55 years were enrolled at a single site in Boston, USA, between 29 July and 7 August 2020. Ad26.COV2.S consisted of a replication-incompetent adenovirus type 26 vector by which a prefusion-stabilized SARS-CoV-2 spike protein from the original Wuhan strain was expressed. The specimen comprised peripheral blood, sampled in a trial of Ad26.COV2.S vaccine versus placebo. The clonotype comes from a person aged 18-60 years who received the Ad26.COV2.S COVID-19 vaccine or a placebo.

CDR3 region: CASLAGGTEQFF. The nucleotides are TGTGCCAGCTTGGCGGGAGGGACTGAGCAGTTCTTC. The chain couples TRBV12-3 or TRBV12-4 to TRBJ2-1; TRBD2 matches 9 bases in the middle. From cysteine to phenylalanine, the CDR3 is 12 amino acids long. Only the CDR3 part of the read is kept: 36 bases, read in frame from the first base. The V end gives up 8 bases and the J end 9 bases, leaving 5 bases in the junction not matched to a gene.